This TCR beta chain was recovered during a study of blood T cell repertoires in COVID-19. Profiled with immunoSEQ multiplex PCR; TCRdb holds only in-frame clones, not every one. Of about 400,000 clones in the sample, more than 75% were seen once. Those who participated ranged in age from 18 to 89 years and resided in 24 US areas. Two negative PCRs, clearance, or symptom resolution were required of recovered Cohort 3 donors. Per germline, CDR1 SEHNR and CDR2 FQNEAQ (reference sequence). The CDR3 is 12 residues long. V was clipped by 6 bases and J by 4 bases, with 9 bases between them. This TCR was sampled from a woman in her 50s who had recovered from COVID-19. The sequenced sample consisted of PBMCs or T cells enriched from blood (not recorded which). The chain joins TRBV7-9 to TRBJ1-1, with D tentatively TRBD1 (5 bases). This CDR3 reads CASRGAGTEAFF. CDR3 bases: TGTGCCAGCAGAGGGGCTGGCACTGAAGCTTTCTTT.